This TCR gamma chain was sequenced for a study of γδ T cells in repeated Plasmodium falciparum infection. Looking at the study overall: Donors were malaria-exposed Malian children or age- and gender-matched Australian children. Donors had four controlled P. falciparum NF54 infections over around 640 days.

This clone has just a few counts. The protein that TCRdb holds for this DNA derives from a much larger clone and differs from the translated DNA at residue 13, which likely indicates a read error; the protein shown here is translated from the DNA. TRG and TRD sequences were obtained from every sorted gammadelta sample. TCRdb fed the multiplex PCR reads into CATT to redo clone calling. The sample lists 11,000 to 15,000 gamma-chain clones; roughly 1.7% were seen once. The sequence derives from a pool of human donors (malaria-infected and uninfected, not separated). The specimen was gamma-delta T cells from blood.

The CDR3 sequence is CATWDGPFFDYKRLF. The CDR3 DNA sequence: TGTGCCACCTGGGATGGGCCTTTCTTTGATTATAAGAGACTCTTT. V gene assignment gives TRGV4, but the J gene was left uncalled. This CDR3 is built from 15 residues. Germline CDR1 reads EGSTGY; CDR2 reads YDSYTSSV.